Sequencing of this T cell receptor (beta chain) was carried out in a study of T-cell memory formation after mild COVID-19. MiXCR, applied by TCRdb to the 5' RACE reads, yields one record per CDR3 protein. The profile covers hundreds of thousands of distinct CDR3 sequences, with less than 25% appearing a single time and 8.4% taken by the ten largest. The germline V gene encodes CDR1 MNHNY and CDR2 SVGAGI (reference sequence). The CDR3 contains 17 residues. V lost 0 bases, J lost 6 bases, and 13 bases stayed unmatched. This chain connects TRBV6-6 to TRBJ1-1; 7 nucleotides match TRBD1. Sequences were obtained from PBMCs or a T cell subset sorted from them (not recorded which). The source of this sequence is an adult woman who had mild COVID-19 (a few samples of this study predate the infection). Cell type and time point are not known. The CDR3 here is CASSYSRQGDRWAEAFF. The CDR3, as DNA: TGTGCCAGCAGTTACTCACGACAGGGAGATCGGTGGGCTGAAGCTTTCTTT.